A single sample gave rise to the 26 T cell receptor beta chains below, sequenced in a study of blood T cells in healthy people across ages. For the second PCR, which ran for about 7 to 11 cycles, a sample-barcoded 5' primer and a J-beta primer mix were used. TCRdb re-analysed the 5' RACE reads in MiXCR, keeping a single row per CDR3 protein. Of 1.5 million to 2 million distinct CDR3 sequences listed, approximately 28% are singletons. The specimen sequenced was blood. The source of these receptors is a woman in her twenties or thirties in good health.

The table lists this clonotype with a few counts. The chain recombines TRBV20-1 with TRBJ2-3; D may be TRBD2 (6 bases). The length of the CDR3 is 15 residues. With 1 base removed from V and 4 bases from J, the gap between germline ends came to 15 bases. The germline gives CDR1 DFQATT, CDR2 SNEGSKA (reference sequence). CDR3 nucleotides: TGCAGTGCTAGAGCCGGGACTCGCTTCCCAGATACGCAGTATTTT. This sequence encodes CSARAGTRFPDTQYF.

This clonotype was seen more than once but under ten times. This chain uses TRBV4-1 with TRBJ1-5; 8 positions match TRBD1. V lost 0 bases, J lost 2 bases, and 6 bases stayed unmatched. Germline assignment: CDR1 MGHRA and CDR2 YSYEKL. This CDR3 contains 17 residues. CDR3 region: CASSQDGQGWGNQPQHF. The CDR3 DNA reads as TGCGCCAGCAGCCAAGATGGACAGGGATGGGGCAATCAGCCCCAGCATTTT.

This clonotype was observed many times. The chain has TRBV5-1 and TRBJ2-7; D possibly corresponds to TRBD2 (5 bases). Germline V gene data show CDR1 as SGHRS and CDR2 as YFSETQ. This CDR3 is built from 15 residues. The V end was cut by 4 bases, the J end by 0 bases, with 14 bases between. This CDR3 reads CASSQPGSTSYEQYF. The CDR3, as DNA: TGCGCCAGCAGCCAACCGGGATCCACCTCCTACGAGCAGTACTTC. Variable domain in full (rest from reference TRBV5-1 and TRBJ2-7): KAGVTQTPRYLIKTRGQQVTLSCSPISGHRSVSWYQQTPGQGLQFLFEYFSETQRNKGNFPGRFSGRQFSNSRSEMNVSTLELGDSALYLCASSQPGSTSYEQYFGPGTRLTVT.

A note on this clonotype: The germline gene is not matched at one end of the junction; a read error may be the cause. The V call is TRBV7-8, the J call TRBJ2-7; the D call may be TRBD1 or TRBD2 (5 bases each). The CDR3 is 14 amino acids. Germline CDR1 reads SGHVS; CDR2 reads FQNEAQ. Written as DNA, the CDR3 is TGTGCCGGCAGCTCGGGACCGACCGCCTACGAGCGGTACTTC. Translated, it gives CAGSSGPTAYERYF.

This chain uses TRBV5-1 with TRBJ2-1; 8 nucleotides align to TRBD2. The CDR3 length is 16 residues. Germline V gives CDR1 SGHRS, CDR2 YFSETQ. The J segment lost 7 bases and the V segment lost 3 bases, leaving 12 bases of the junction unmatched. The CDR3 region is CASSSLGRGLANEQFF. In DNA, the CDR3 is TGCGCCAGCAGCTCCCTCGGGAGGGGCCTCGCGAATGAGCAGTTCTTC.

This chain joins TRBV6-2 or TRBV6-3 and TRBJ2-5, with D perhaps matching TRBD1 or TRBD2 (5 bases each). CDR3 length equals 15 residues. Trimming shortened V by 8 bases and J by 4 bases, and 20 bases separated the two germline ends. Germline V CDR1 and CDR2: MNHEY, SVGEGT. CDR3 region: CASREARTGRETQYF. Written as DNA, the CDR3 is TGTGCCAGCCGCGAAGCTCGGACGGGACGAGAGACCCAGTACTTC.

This chain joins TRBV20-1 and TRBJ2-3; D might be TRBD2 (6 bases). CDR3 size: 13 residues. Germline lookup yields CDR1 DFQATT and CDR2 SNEGSKA (reference sequence). For the CDR3, the DNA is TGCAGCTTACCTAGGGGCGGGGCAGATACGCAGTATTTT. Translated: CSLPRGGADTQYF.

J is TRBJ2-7 and V is TRBV5-1; the match to TRBD2 covers 8 bases. Germline V CDR1 and CDR2: SGHRS, YFSETQ. J gave up 4 bases and V 2 bases, and 5 bases lay outside the gene matches. The CDR3 length is 14 residues. The DNA of the CDR3 is TGCGCCAGCAGCTTCCTAGCGGGCAAATACGAGCAGTACTTC. Translation: CASSFLAGKYEQYF.

This clonotype was counted at least ten times. The V and J genes are TRBV10-3 and TRBJ2-3; tentatively, D is TRBD1 (6 bases). Trimming pared 3 bases from V and 0 bases from J, leaving 25 bases between. The CDR3 is 20 residues long. Germline CDR1 and CDR2: ENHRY and SYGVKD. CDR3 nucleotide sequence: TGTGCCATCAGTGATAATAAGGGGACATCCGGGATACTTAGCACAGATACGCAGTATTTT. It yields the protein CAISDNKGTSGILSTDTQYF.

V is TRBV7-3 and J is TRBJ2-3; 11 nucleotides align to TRBD1. The CDR3 covers 17 residues. CDR1 is SGHTA and CDR2 is FQGTGA in the germline V gene. Trimming cost V 5 bases and J 4 bases; bases outside gene matches: 11. CDR3 amino acids: CASSPHPGQGGSDTQYF. The CDR3 nucleotides are TGTGCCAGCAGCCCACACCCGGGACAGGGGGGCTCAGATACGCAGTATTTT.

The chain combines TRBV9 with TRBJ1-1, with D unclear. V was trimmed by 4 bases and J by 0 bases, leaving 13 bases between them. Germline V CDR1 and CDR2: SGDLS, YYNGEE. This CDR3 is 15 amino acids long. This CDR3 reads CASSTFGLVNTEAFF. The CDR3 DNA reads TGTGCCAGCAGCACCTTTGGGTTGGTGAACACTGAAGCTTTCTTT.

This clonotype was seen more than once but under ten times. The chain carries TRBV7-9 and TRBJ1-2; D is uncertain. Germline-derived CDR1 and CDR2 are SEHNR and FQNEAQ (reference sequence). This CDR3 region has 14 residues. The V and J ends lost 5 bases and 4 bases respectively, with 14 bases between them. Here the CDR3 reads CASSPSSPAYGYTF. In DNA form, the CDR3 reads TGTGCCAGCAGCCCCTCCAGCCCGGCCTATGGCTACACCTTC.

This clonotype was counted at least ten times. The V gene is TRBV20-1, the J gene TRBJ2-5; 11 bases line up with TRBD2. Germline CDR1 and CDR2: DFQATT and SNEGSKA (reference sequence). There are 18 residues in the CDR3. V shed 3 bases, J shed 4 bases, and the junction held 16 bases outside the gene matches. This CDR3 is CSARAGLAVSSSRETQYF. CDR3 bases: TGCAGTGCTAGGGCGGGACTAGCGGTCTCCTCCAGCCGAGAGACCCAGTACTTC.

This clonotype has a handful of counts. V gene TRBV6-5 combines with J gene TRBJ2-7, with 7 bases that match TRBD1. The germline CDR1 and CDR2 sequences are MNHEY and SVGAGI. V lost 2 bases and J lost 2; bases outside the gene matches: 6. This CDR3 has 15 residues. The CDR3 spells CASSYATGATYEQYF. Written as DNA, the CDR3 is TGTGCCAGCAGTTACGCCACAGGGGCGACCTACGAGCAGTACTTC.

V gene TRBV6-5 combines with J gene TRBJ2-6, with D hard to call. CDR1 is MNHEY and CDR2 is SVGAGI in the germline V gene. The CDR3 sequence is 16 residues long. Trimming removed 0 bases at V and 2 bases at J, with 8 bases between. The CDR3 bases are TGTGCCAGCAGTTACTCAAAAGCCCCTGGGGCCAACGTCCTGACTTTC. Encoded protein: CASSYSKAPGANVLTF.

This clonotype was seen a few times. The chain links TRBV2 to TRBJ2-7; TRBD2 is a possible D gene (6 bases). This CDR3 is 15 amino acids long. The germline V gene has CDR1 SNHLY and CDR2 FYNNEI. Trimming took off 7 bases at V and 2 bases at J, with 18 bases between the two ends. DNA for the CDR3: TGTGCCAGCAAGGGAGGAGCGGAACCCGCCTACGAGCAGTACTTC. This sequence encodes CASKGGAEPAYEQYF.

The chain couples TRBV3-1 to TRBJ2-5; the D is unclear. Germline loops: CDR1 LGHDT, CDR2 YNNKEL (reference sequence). Trimming pared 3 bases from V and 11 bases from J, leaving 10 bases between. The CDR3 is 11 residues long. CDR3 DNA sequence: TGTGCCAGCAGCCAGCTCCGTGAGCAGTACTTC. Amino acids: CASSQLREQYF.

V is TRBV9 and J is TRBJ2-1; 10 bases agree with TRBD2. CDR1 is SGDLS, CDR2 YYNGEE, per germline. The CDR3 is made up of 18 amino acids. V lost 3 bases to trimming and J lost 4 bases; unmatched junction nucleotides: 13. DNA for the CDR3: TGTGCCAGCAGCGCAGGGGGTAGCGGGGGGAATCGGTACAATGAGCAGTTCTTC. Protein sequence: CASSAGGSGGNRYNEQFF.

The gene calls are TRBV20-1 and TRBJ2-7, with D hard to call. The V end lost 3 bases, the J end lost 2 bases, and 23 bases lay between the germline ends. From germline, CDR1 is DFQATT and CDR2 SNEGSKA (reference sequence). CDR3 size: 17 residues. Here the CDR3 reads CSARSLIDSASAYEQYF. The CDR3, as DNA: TGCAGTGCTAGGTCCCTTATCGACTCTGCTTCGGCCTACGAGCAGTACTTC.

This clonotype was detected a few times. The chain combines TRBV7-9 with TRBJ2-1; D is possibly TRBD1 (5 bases). Germline CDR1 reads SEHNR; CDR2 reads FQNEAQ (reference sequence). V lost 5 bases, J lost 5 bases, and 10 bases lay in between. This CDR3 spans 13 amino acids. For the CDR3, the DNA is TGTGCCAGCAGCGCGACAGAAAACAATGAGCAGTTCTTC. It is translated as CASSATENNEQFF.

The chain links TRBV6-1 to TRBJ2-7, with 7 bases matching TRBD1. V lost 7 bases, J lost 3 bases, and 9 bases stayed unmatched. This CDR3 has 14 amino acids. Germline lookup yields CDR1 MNHNS and CDR2 SASEGT. CDR3 DNA: TGTGCCAGCACGAACCGGGACAGCCGCTACGAGCAGTACTTC. Protein sequence: CASTNRDSRYEQYF.

V is TRBV10-3 and J is TRBJ2-1, with TRBD2 matching 8 bases. Germline V CDR1 and CDR2: ENHRY, SYGVKD. This CDR3 is 14 amino acids long. The J segment lost 9 bases and the V segment lost 6 bases, leaving 10 bases of the junction unmatched. The CDR3: CAIRAHGSGGEQFF. DNA for the CDR3: TGTGCCATCAGGGCCCACGGGAGCGGGGGTGAGCAGTTCTTC.

The chain couples TRBV2 to TRBJ2-5; TRBD1 agrees at 9 bases. This CDR3 is 15 amino acids long. Germline V gene sequence: CDR1 SNHLY, CDR2 FYNNEI. Trimming cost V 1 base and J 5 bases; bases outside gene matches: 5. CDR3 amino acids: CASSEGGTGLETQYF. CDR3 in DNA: TGTGCCAGCAGTGAAGGGGGGACAGGGTTGGAGACCCAGTACTTC.

The sample holds a few counts of this clonotype. The chain uses TRBV6-6 and TRBJ1-5, with TRBD1 matching 10 bases. CDR1 is MNHNY, CDR2 SVGAGI, per germline (reference sequence). The CDR3 contains 16 residues. V gave up 2 bases and J gave up 4 bases; unmatched junction bases: 5. CDR3: CASSYLDRGRNQPQHF. The CDR3 region has the DNA TGTGCCAGCAGTTACCTGGACAGGGGGAGGAATCAGCCCCAGCATTTT.

The chain uses TRBV7-2 and TRBJ2-7, with 9 bases lining up with TRBD2. After removal of 1 base from V and 2 bases from J, the junction contained 6 bases not matched to a gene. This CDR3 contains 16 residues. Germline values: CDR1 SGHTA, CDR2 FQGNSA. The DNA of the CDR3 is TGTGCCAGCAGCTTAGAAATGGCGGGAGGGCCCTACGAGCAGTACTTC. It translates to CASSLEMAGGPYEQYF.

With respect to this clonotype: Possible read error: a much larger clone is one base away. The V gene is TRBV7-9, the J gene TRBJ2-1, with D perhaps matching TRBD2 (6 bases). CDR3 size: 13 residues. The germline CDR1 and CDR2 sequences are SEHNR and FQNEAQ (reference sequence). The CDR3 DNA reads TGTGTCAGCAGCCCGAGACTCGGGAGTGAGCAGTTCTTC. It specifies CVSSPRLGSEQFF. Full variable domain (rest looked up from reference TRBV7-9 and TRBJ2-1): DTGVSQNPRHKITKRGQNVTFRCDPISEHNRLYWYRQTLGQGPEFLTYFQNEAQLEKSRLLSDRFSAERPKGSFSTLEIQRTEQGDSAMYLCVSSPRLGSEQFFGPGTRLTVL.